These 7 T cell receptor beta chains came from one sample sequenced in a study of identical twins (dated by TCRdb to 2016 to 2017). Libraries were made using 5' RACE. The sequencing machine was an Illumina HiSeq 2000. The raw public data were reprocessed by TCRdb itself: fastp quality trimming at Q25, MiXCR clonotype calling, in-frame beta chains only. Every entry covers one CDR3 protein and lists the most common genes and DNA from its rows. The sample has some 240,000 distinct CDR3 sequences on record, around 8% of them singletons. Less than 4% of the sample is held by the ten biggest clonotypes. These data were also reused for a study on yellow fever vaccine responses in identical twins.

Specimen: CD8+ T cells sorted from blood. These TCRs come from a woman under 30 in good health.

This clonotype occurred many times. This chain links TRBV25-1 with TRBJ2-7, with TRBD2 matching over 7 bases. Germline assignment: CDR1 MGHDK and CDR2 SYGVNS. J was trimmed by 4 bases and V by 1 base; bases with no gene match: 1. The CDR3 totals 13 residues. The CDR3 here is CASSEWGGYEQYF. For the CDR3, the DNA is TGTGCCAGCAGTGAATGGGGGGGATACGAGCAGTACTTC.

The sample holds many counts of this clonotype. The V gene is TRBV29-1, the J gene TRBJ2-7, with D unresolved. Germline V gene sequence: CDR1 SQVTM, CDR2 ANQGSEA. The V and J ends lost 2 bases and 0 bases respectively, with 14 bases between them. This CDR3 has 15 amino acids. The CDR3 region is CSVETPRESSYEQYF. CDR3 nucleotide sequence: TGCAGCGTTGAAACTCCTAGAGAGAGCTCCTACGAGCAGTACTTC.

This rearrangement joins TRBV20-1 to TRBJ2-7; the match to TRBD1 covers 9 bases. Trimming at V came to 5 bases and at J to 1 base, leaving 9 bases not matched to a gene. CDR3 length: 15 amino acids. Germline lookup yields CDR1 DFQATT and CDR2 SNEGSKA (reference sequence). Here the CDR3 DNA reads TGCAGTGCTCCCCCCTTGGACAGGGGATCCTACGAGCAGTACTTC. Encoded protein: CSAPPLDRGSYEQYF.

This clonotype has at least ten counts. V and J are TRBV11-3 and TRBJ2-1; no firm D call. The CDR3 is 14 residues long. Per the germline V gene, CDR1 is SGHNT and CDR2 is YENEEA. Trimming removed 1 base at V and 3 bases at J, with 7 bases between. The CDR3 loop is CASSLGDNYNEQFF. CDR3 coding DNA: TGTGCCAGCAGCTTAGGAGACAACTACAATGAGCAGTTCTTC.

The rearrangement uses TRBV7-9 and TRBJ2-7; D is possibly TRBD2 (6 bases). V was trimmed by 5 bases and J by 7 bases, leaving 15 bases between them. The V gene's germline CDR1 is SEHNR and CDR2 FQNEAQ (reference sequence). The CDR3 contains 13 residues. This CDR3 is CASSPVGAGEQYF. The CDR3 DNA sequence: TGTGCCAGCAGCCCAGTCGGGGCGGGAGAGCAGTACTTC.

J is TRBJ2-2 and V is TRBV6-1, with D possibly TRBD1 on 6 matching bases. Germline CDR1 MNHNS, CDR2 SASEGT. V was pared by 0 bases and J by 1 base, with 12 bases between. CDR3 length: 17 amino acids. The CDR3: CASSEAWGLWNTGELFF. CDR3 nucleotide sequence: TGTGCCAGCAGTGAAGCATGGGGGCTTTGGAACACCGGGGAGCTGTTTTTT.

This chain links TRBV11-3 with TRBJ1-6; no reliable D call. Trimming took 2 bases from V and 6 from J, leaving 5 bases between them. The germline CDR1 and CDR2 sequences are SGHNT and YENEEA. This CDR3 has 13 amino acids. CDR3 residues: CASSLLTNSPLHF. CDR3 nucleotides: TGTGCCAGCAGCTTACTAACTAATTCACCCCTCCACTTT.